This T cell receptor beta chain was found in a study of blood T cell repertoires in COVID-19. Turning to the study itself: Material from acute and convalescent COVID-19 was sourced from the United States, Italy and Spain. The analysed material was cDNA or gDNA that came from T cells, B-cell-depleted T cells, or PBMCs.

Original analysis: Reference gene primer amplification gave estimated nucleated cell counts. Produced via immunoSEQ multiplex PCR; TCRdb's table is partial and in-frame only. Clone size and the V and J calls come from that table; the DNA yielded D and trimming. The data show around 100,000 clones, 85% to 90% seen once. The germline gives CDR1 SEHNR, CDR2 FQNEAQ (reference sequence). The CDR3 length is 16 residues. Trimming took 3 bases from V and 0 from J, leaving 11 bases between them. Sequencing was carried out using peripheral blood. This rearrangement joins TRBV7-9 to TRBJ1-4, with a tentative D call TRBD1 (6 bases). This receptor was obtained from a human donor in a cohort sampled during active COVID-19. The CDR3 sequence is CASSLVRGTTNEKLFF. The DNA for the CDR3 is TGTGCCAGCAGCTTGGTCAGGGGCACAACTAATGAAAAACTGTTTTTT.